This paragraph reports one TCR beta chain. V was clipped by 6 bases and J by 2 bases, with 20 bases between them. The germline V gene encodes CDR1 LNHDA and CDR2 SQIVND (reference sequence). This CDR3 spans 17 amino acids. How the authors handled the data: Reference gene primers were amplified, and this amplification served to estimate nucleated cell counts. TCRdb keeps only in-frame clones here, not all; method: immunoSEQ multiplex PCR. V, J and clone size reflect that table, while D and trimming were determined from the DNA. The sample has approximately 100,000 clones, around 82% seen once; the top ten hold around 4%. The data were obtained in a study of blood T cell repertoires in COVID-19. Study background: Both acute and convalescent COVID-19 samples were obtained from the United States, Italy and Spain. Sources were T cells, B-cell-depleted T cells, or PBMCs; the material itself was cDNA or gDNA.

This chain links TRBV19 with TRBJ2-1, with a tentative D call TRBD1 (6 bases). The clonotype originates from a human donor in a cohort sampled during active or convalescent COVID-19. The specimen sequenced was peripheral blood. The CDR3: CASSPSDGGRTYNEQFF. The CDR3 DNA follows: TGTGCCAGTAGCCCCTCGGATGGGGGCCGGACCTACAATGAGCAGTTCTTC.